These T cell receptor beta chains were read from a single sample in a study of blood T cells in healthy people across ages. MiXCR, run by TCRdb on the 5' RACE reads, gives a single entry per CDR3 protein. The sample consists of roughly 1 million distinct CDR3 sequences, roughly 24% of them appearing once. This sample was also put to use in a study of T cells of mothers and their children.

Sequenced sample: blood. The receptors derive from a girl aged 2 to 9 in good health. Both conserved end residues are part of each CDR3. Each record gives: clone size, V gene, J gene, D gene, CDR3 DNA, CDR3 protein. A D gene is named only where the DNA matches it firmly. A row's size may be missing; if present it is once, few, many or a size class.

abundance: -
v_gene: TRBV5-1
j_gene: TRBJ1-2
d_gene: TRBD1
CDR3nt: TGCGCCAGCAGCTCGAAAGGGACAGCCGACTTATATGGCTACACCTTC
CDR3aa: CASSSKGTADLYGYTF

abundance: -
v_gene: TRBV4-1
j_gene: TRBJ2-1
d_gene: TRBD2
CDR3nt: TGCGCCAGCAGCCAAGGACTAGCGTTTTACAATGAGCAGTTCTTC
CDR3aa: CASSQGLAFYNEQFF

abundance: -
v_gene: TRBV20-1
j_gene: TRBJ2-7
d_gene: -
CDR3nt: TGCAGTCTGACGTGGGCGGAGGGCCGCGAGCAGTACTTC
CDR3aa: CSLTWAEGREQYF

abundance: -
v_gene: TRBV20-1
j_gene: TRBJ2-7
d_gene: TRBD1
CDR3nt: TGCAGTGCTAGTCCGGGACAGGCGCCCTACGAGCAGTACTTC
CDR3aa: CSASPGQAPYEQYF

abundance: -
v_gene: TRBV4-1
j_gene: TRBJ1-5
d_gene: -
CDR3nt: TGCGCCAGCAGCCTAGAATCCGGGCAGCCCCAGCATTTT
CDR3aa: CASSLESGQPQHF

abundance: -
v_gene: TRBV29-1
j_gene: TRBJ2-1
d_gene: TRBD1
CDR3nt: TGCAGCGTGGACAGGGCCACCTACAATGAGCAGTTCTTC
CDR3aa: CSVDRATYNEQFF

abundance: few
v_gene: TRBV7-9
j_gene: TRBJ1-3
d_gene: -
CDR3nt: TGTGCCAGCCAGGCAGGCGGGAACACCATATATTTT
CDR3aa: CASQAGGNTIYF

abundance: -
v_gene: TRBV4-3
j_gene: TRBJ2-7
d_gene: -
CDR3nt: TGCGCCAGCAGCCAAGGTCGATGGGACGAGCAGTACTTC
CDR3aa: CASSQGRWDEQYF

abundance: -
v_gene: TRBV28
j_gene: TRBJ2-5
d_gene: TRBD2
CDR3nt: TGTGCCAGCAGTGAGGAAGTCTTTCTTGCTCTACGGGGCGGGAGTACGACCCAGTACTTC
CDR3aa: CASSEEVFLALRGGSTTQYF

abundance: few
v_gene: TRBV5-4
j_gene: TRBJ2-5
d_gene: -
CDR3nt: TGTGCCAGCAGCTTGGATCTCCCAGAGACCCAGTACTTC
CDR3aa: CASSLDLPETQYF

abundance: many
v_gene: TRBV20-1
j_gene: TRBJ2-5
d_gene: -
CDR3nt: TGCAGTGCTAGCGGACAGCAAGAGACCCAGTACTTC
CDR3aa: CSASGQQETQYF

abundance: few
v_gene: TRBV7-9
j_gene: TRBJ2-1
d_gene: TRBD2
CDR3nt: TGTGCCAGCAGCGCTCTAGCGGGAGGACCCAATGAGCAGTTCTTC
CDR3aa: CASSALAGGPNEQFF

abundance: few
v_gene: TRBV11-2
j_gene: TRBJ2-5
d_gene: TRBD2
CDR3nt: TGTGCCAGCAAAACATGGGGCGGGAGGGATGAGACCCAGTACTTC
CDR3aa: CASKTWGGRDETQYF

abundance: once
v_gene: TRBV12-3/TRBV12-4
j_gene: TRBJ2-1
d_gene: -
CDR3nt: TGTGCCAGCAGTTCTACAGCGATCGATGAGCAGTTCTTC
CDR3aa: CASSSTAIDEQFF

abundance: -
v_gene: TRBV20-1
j_gene: TRBJ2-5
d_gene: TRBD2
CDR3nt: TGCAGTGCACCAGCGGGAGGGGATGAGACCCAGTACTTC
CDR3aa: CSAPAGGDETQYF

abundance: few
v_gene: TRBV2
j_gene: TRBJ2-1
d_gene: TRBD2
CDR3nt: TGTGCCAGCAGTGATGAGGGACTAGCTGGTGTGAAGCAGTTCTTC
CDR3aa: CASSDEGLAGVKQFF

abundance: -
v_gene: TRBV3-1
j_gene: TRBJ2-7
d_gene: TRBD1
CDR3nt: TGTGCCAGCAGCCAAGTTGGGAGATCCGGGACAGGGGGCGATTTCTACGAGCAGTACTTC
CDR3aa: CASSQVGRSGTGGDFYEQYF

abundance: -
v_gene: TRBV13
j_gene: TRBJ2-5
d_gene: TRBD2
CDR3nt: TGTGCCAGCAGCGGCACTCTAGCGGATTCCCAAGAGACCCAGTACTTC
CDR3aa: CASSGTLADSQETQYF

abundance: -
v_gene: TRBV12-3/TRBV12-4
j_gene: TRBJ1-2
d_gene: -
CDR3nt: TGTGCCAGGGGAGGACCGTCCTTC
CDR3aa: CARGGPSF

abundance: -
v_gene: TRBV27
j_gene: TRBJ2-7
d_gene: TRBD1
CDR3nt: TGTGCCTGCAGTTTATCTGGCAGGGGGTACGAGCAGTACTTC
CDR3aa: CACSLSGRGYEQYF

abundance: few
v_gene: TRBV12-3/TRBV12-4
j_gene: TRBJ2-5
d_gene: TRBD1
CDR3nt: TGTGCCAGCAACCTGAGGGGGCAGATATCAGAGACCCAGTACTTC
CDR3aa: CASNLRGQISETQYF

abundance: -
v_gene: TRBV7-2
j_gene: TRBJ2-5
d_gene: TRBD1
CDR3nt: TGTGCCAGCAGCTTGGACAGGGGGGAACAAGAGACCCAGTACTTC
CDR3aa: CASSLDRGEQETQYF

abundance: few
v_gene: TRBV28
j_gene: TRBJ2-5
d_gene: TRBD2
CDR3nt: TGTGCCAGCAGTTTACGGGGGGTAGCGGAAGAGACCCAGTACTTC
CDR3aa: CASSLRGVAEETQYF

abundance: -
v_gene: TRBV6-1
j_gene: TRBJ1-2
d_gene: -
CDR3nt: TGTGCCAGCAGCTCACAGCCTAACTATGGCTACACCTTC
CDR3aa: CASSSQPNYGYTF

abundance: -
v_gene: TRBV4-2
j_gene: TRBJ2-3
d_gene: TRBD1
CDR3nt: TGTGCCAGCAGCCAAGATTGGGCAGGGGGCAGGACAGATACGCAGTATTTT
CDR3aa: CASSQDWAGGRTDTQYF

abundance: few
v_gene: TRBV4-1
j_gene: TRBJ1-1
d_gene: TRBD1
CDR3nt: TGCGCCAGCAGCCAAGGACAGGGAACCATGAACACTGAAGCTTTCTTT
CDR3aa: CASSQGQGTMNTEAFF

abundance: -
v_gene: TRBV14
j_gene: TRBJ2-3
d_gene: TRBD2
CDR3nt: TGTGCCAGCAGCCGCGGGGGGGCAGGAGATACGCAGTATTTT
CDR3aa: CASSRGGAGDTQYF

abundance: few
v_gene: TRBV11-1
j_gene: TRBJ2-4
d_gene: -
CDR3nt: TGTGCCAGCAGCTTACGGGTCGGCATTCAGTACTTC
CDR3aa: CASSLRVGIQYF

abundance: -
v_gene: TRBV4-3
j_gene: TRBJ2-4
d_gene: TRBD1
CDR3nt: TGCGCCAGCAGCCAAGATACAGGGGGTACAAACATTCAGTACTTC
CDR3aa: CASSQDTGGTNIQYF

abundance: -
v_gene: TRBV11-1
j_gene: TRBJ1-5
d_gene: -
CDR3nt: TGTGCCAGCAGCTCCAGGGAAAATCAGCCCCAGCATTTT
CDR3aa: CASSSRENQPQHF

abundance: -
v_gene: TRBV4-1
j_gene: TRBJ2-1
d_gene: -
CDR3nt: TGCGCCAGCAGCCAAGAGGCGGGACCCTACAATGAGCAGTTCTTC
CDR3aa: CASSQEAGPYNEQFF

abundance: -
v_gene: TRBV6-5
j_gene: TRBJ2-3
d_gene: TRBD2
CDR3nt: TGTGCCAGCAGCCAGGGGGCTAGCGGGGGAACTACGCAGTATTTT
CDR3aa: CASSQGASGGTTQYF

abundance: -
v_gene: TRBV7-9
j_gene: TRBJ1-3
d_gene: -
CDR3nt: TGTGCCAGCAGCCTCTCCCACAGGAGCTCTGGAAACACCATATATTTT
CDR3aa: CASSLSHRSSGNTIYF

abundance: -
v_gene: TRBV2
j_gene: TRBJ2-1
d_gene: TRBD2
CDR3nt: TGTGCCAGCAGTGAGCGGGGGAGCTCCTACAATGAGCAGCTCTTC
CDR3aa: CASSERGSSYNEQLF

abundance: -
v_gene: TRBV3-1
j_gene: TRBJ2-1
d_gene: TRBD2
CDR3nt: TGTGCCAGCAGCCACCGCCTTAGCGGGGGCTGGGAGCAGTTCTTC
CDR3aa: CASSHRLSGGWEQFF

abundance: -
v_gene: TRBV6-1
j_gene: TRBJ2-7
d_gene: TRBD1
CDR3nt: TGTGCCAGCAGTGAAGAGGTATGGACAGGGGAGCCCTACGAGCAGTACTTC
CDR3aa: CASSEEVWTGEPYEQYF

abundance: few
v_gene: TRBV10-3
j_gene: TRBJ2-4
d_gene: -
CDR3nt: TGTGCCATCAGGGACGCCGGGGCCCAGAACATTCAGTACTTC
CDR3aa: CAIRDAGAQNIQYF

abundance: few
v_gene: TRBV28
j_gene: TRBJ1-1
d_gene: -
CDR3nt: TGTGCCAGCAGCTTTACTCAAGGCGGGACTGAAGCTTTCTTT
CDR3aa: CASSFTQGGTEAFF

abundance: few
v_gene: TRBV14
j_gene: TRBJ1-2
d_gene: -
CDR3nt: TGTGCCAGCGGAGGGGCACCTTGGGATGGCTACACCTTC
CDR3aa: CASGGAPWDGYTF

abundance: few
v_gene: TRBV20-1
j_gene: TRBJ1-1
d_gene: -
CDR3nt: TGCAGTGCTAGAGAGGTGGGAGGTGGGGTTGAAGCTTTCTTT
CDR3aa: CSAREVGGGVEAFF